This T cell receptor beta chain derives from a study of blood T cell repertoires in COVID-19. Clones were read by immunoSEQ multiplex PCR, and TCRdb kept only the in-frame ones, dropping some. The sample carries over 100,000 clones, about 79% recorded once. This CDR3 spans 14 amino acids. CDR1 is MNHEY and CDR2 is SMNVEV in the germline V gene (reference sequence). The trim removed 2 bases at V and 9 bases at J, leaving 7 bases unmatched. The sequence derives from a woman aged 80 or older with active or convalescent COVID-19. Sequencing was performed on peripheral blood. This sequence joins TRBV27 and TRBJ2-1; 7 bases agree with TRBD2. The DNA for the CDR3 is TGTGCCAGCAGTTTAGCGGGAGATCGGGGTGAGCAGTTCTTC. It is translated as CASSLAGDRGEQFF.